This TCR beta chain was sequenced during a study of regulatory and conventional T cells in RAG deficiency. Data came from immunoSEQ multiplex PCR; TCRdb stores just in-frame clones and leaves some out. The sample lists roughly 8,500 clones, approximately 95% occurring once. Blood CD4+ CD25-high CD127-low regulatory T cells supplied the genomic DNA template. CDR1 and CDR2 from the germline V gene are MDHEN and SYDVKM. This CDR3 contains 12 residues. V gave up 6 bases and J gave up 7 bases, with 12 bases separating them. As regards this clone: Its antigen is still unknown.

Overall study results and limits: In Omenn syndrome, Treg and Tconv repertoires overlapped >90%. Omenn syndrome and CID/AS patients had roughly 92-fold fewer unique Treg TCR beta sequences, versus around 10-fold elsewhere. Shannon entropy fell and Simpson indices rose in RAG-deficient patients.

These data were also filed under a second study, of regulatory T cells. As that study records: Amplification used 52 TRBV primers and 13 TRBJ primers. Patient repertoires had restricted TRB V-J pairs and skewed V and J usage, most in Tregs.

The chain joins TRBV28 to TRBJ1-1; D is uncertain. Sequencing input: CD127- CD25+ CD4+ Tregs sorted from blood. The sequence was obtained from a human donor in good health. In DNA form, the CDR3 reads TGTGCCAGCAGCTCTCTCCAGATTGAAGCTTTCTTT. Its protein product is CASSSLQIEAFF.